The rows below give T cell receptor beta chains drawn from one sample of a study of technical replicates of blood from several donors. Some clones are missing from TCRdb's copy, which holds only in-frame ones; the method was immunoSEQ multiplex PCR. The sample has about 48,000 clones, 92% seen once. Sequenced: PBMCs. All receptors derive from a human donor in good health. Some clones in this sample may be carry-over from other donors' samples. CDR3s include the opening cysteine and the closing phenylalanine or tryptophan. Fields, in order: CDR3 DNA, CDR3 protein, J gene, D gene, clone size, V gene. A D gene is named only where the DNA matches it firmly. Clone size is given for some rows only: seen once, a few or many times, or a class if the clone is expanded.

DNA: TGTGCCAGCAGCCCGGGTGGAGGGAGAACCGGGGAGCTGTTTTTT
CDR3: CASSPGGGRTGELFF
J: TRBJ2-2
D: .
size: .
V: TRBV7-3

DNA: TGTGCCAGCAGCTTAGGACTAGCGGGGGGTAACAATGAGCAGTTCTTC
CDR3: CASSLGLAGGNNEQFF
J: TRBJ2-1
D: TRBD2
size: .
V: TRBV11-2

DNA: TGTGCCAGCAGGGGTCGAGCGGGAGCGGATTACAATGAGCAGTTCTTC
CDR3: CASRGRAGADYNEQFF
J: TRBJ2-1
D: TRBD2
size: .
V: TRBV7-9

DNA: TGCGCCAGCACCCGGGGGGATAGCTACGAGCAGTACTTC
CDR3: CASTRGDSYEQYF
J: TRBJ2-7
D: TRBD2
size: .
V: TRBV5-1

DNA: TGTGCCAGCATGGGACAAATCGAAGCTTTCTTT
CDR3: CASMGQIEAFF
J: TRBJ1-1
D: .
size: .
V: TRBV25-1

DNA: TGTGCCAGCAGTTTTCCCCTAGCGGGGGGCCCGGGGGAGCTGTTTTTT
CDR3: CASSFPLAGGPGELFF
J: TRBJ2-2
D: TRBD2
size: .
V: TRBV27

DNA: TGTGCCAGCAGGCAAGAATCACTCTCTGGAAACACCATATATTTT
CDR3: CASRQESLSGNTIYF
J: TRBJ1-3
D: .
size: .
V: TRBV2

DNA: TGTGCCAGCAGCTCGAACGACAGGGGGCCCATCGCCTACAATGAGCAGTTCTTC
CDR3: CASSSNDRGPIAYNEQFF
J: TRBJ2-1
D: TRBD1
size: once
V: TRBV11-1

DNA: TGTGCCTGGAGGAGGGAAACCTACGAGCAGTACTTC
CDR3: CAWRRETYEQYF
J: TRBJ2-7
D: .
size: .
V: TRBV30

DNA: TGTGCCAGCAGCTTCCGTGGAGACAGGGGTGCCCCAGATACGCAGTATTTT
CDR3: CASSFRGDRGAPDTQYF
J: TRBJ2-3
D: TRBD1
size: .
V: TRBV9

DNA: TGCGCCAGCAGCCTGACTAGCGGGGGAAGAGAGCAGTTCTTC
CDR3: CASSLTSGGREQFF
J: TRBJ2-1
D: TRBD2
size: .
V: TRBV5-1